What follows are 8 T cell receptor beta chains derived from one specimen sequenced in a study of blood T cell repertoires in COVID-19. Profiled with immunoSEQ multiplex PCR; TCRdb holds only in-frame clones, not every one. Of 250,000 or so clones in the sample, 80% to 90% are singletons; the top ten hold around 3.2%. Sample: PBMCs or T cells enriched from blood (not recorded which). All receptors come from a woman between 40 and 50 years old who had been exposed to COVID-19.

CDR3: CASSQGLAGLLKNIQYF. The CDR3 DNA sequence: TGCGCCAGCAGCCAAGGGCTAGCGGGACTCCTTAAAAACATTCAGTACTTC. This chain links TRBV4-1 with TRBJ2-4, with 9 bases aligning to TRBD2. V dropped 1 base and J dropped 4; count of bases not matched to a gene: 8. CDR3 length: 17 amino acids. Germline loops: CDR1 MGHRA, CDR2 YSYEKL.

This chain joins TRBV6-5 and TRBJ1-2, with a possible D match to TRBD1 (5 bases). The CDR3 length is 15 residues. In germline, CDR1 is MNHEY, CDR2 SVGAGI. With 5 bases removed from V and 3 bases from J, the gap between germline ends came to 16 bases. The CDR3, as DNA: TGTGCCAGCAGTCCAGGGACCGGGAGGCACTATGGCTACACCTTC. Translating it yields CASSPGTGRHYGYTF.

J is TRBJ1-1 and V is TRBV4-3; D gene ambiguous. CDR3 length: 14 amino acids. The germline V gene encodes CDR1 LGHNA and CDR2 YSLEER. Trimming cost V 2 bases and J 0 bases, with 7 bases left between them. Here the CDR3 DNA reads TGCGCCAGCAGCCAATTGTCGGTGAACACTGAAGCTTTCTTT. This encodes CASSQLSVNTEAFF.

V usage is TRBV6-5 and J usage is TRBJ2-5, with D perhaps matching TRBD1 (6 bases). Germline V gene sequence: CDR1 MNHEY, CDR2 SVGAGI. The CDR3 totals 13 residues. Between the trimmed V and J ends, which lost 6 bases and 1 base, there was a span of 9 bases. The DNA of the CDR3 is TGTGCCAGCAGACAGGGCCCCCAAGAGACCCAGTACTTC. This encodes CASRQGPQETQYF.

This clone was seen only a few times. No conserved phenylalanine or tryptophan is present at the end of the CDR3, so a read error is the likely explanation. No DNA is shown, since the ends of the CDR3 on it are uncertain; the CDR3 is the one TCRdb lists. The CDR3: CASSLASGPVKEV. This sequence joins TRBV7-9 and TRBJ2-3; the D call TRBD2 from the table was never checked on the DNA. The CDR3 spans 13 amino acids, including both terminal residues. Germline V gene sequence: CDR1 SEHNR, CDR2 FQNEAQ (reference sequence).

This chain links TRBV7-8 with TRBJ2-1, with TRBD2 as a possible D gene (5 bases). The CDR3 spans 15 residues. Per germline, CDR1 SGHVS and CDR2 FQNEAQ. V lost 2 bases to trimming and J lost 5 bases, with 13 bases between them. The CDR3 nucleotides read TGTGCCAGCAGCTTATTTTCGGGAAAAAACAATGAGCAGTTCTTC. Translating gives CASSLFSGKNNEQFF.

This clone was seen only a few times. The rearrangement uses TRBV9 and TRBJ2-5, with a possible D match to TRBD2 (6 bases). This CDR3 has 14 residues. The V gene lost 0 bases and the J gene lost 5 bases, with 11 bases spanning the gap. Germline CDR1 and CDR2: SGDLS and YYNGEE. The CDR3, as DNA: TGTGCCAGCAGCGTAGCGGGAGTGGTCGAGACCCAGTACTTC. It yields the protein CASSVAGVVETQYF.

This chain links TRBV10-3 with TRBJ1-1; 8 positions agree with TRBD1. V was pared by 7 bases and J by 5 bases, with 9 bases of the junction left unmatched. Germline CDR1 is ENHRY and CDR2 is SYGVKD. The CDR3 runs 14 residues. The CDR3 DNA is TGTGCCATCAATCCTCAGGGGGCGCGAACTGAAGCTTTCTTT. This gives the protein CAINPQGARTEAFF.